Only a few counts were recorded for the clone carrying this T cell receptor beta chain. What it recognizes is unknown. Treatment specified: oral pan-JAK inhibitor, 5-10 mg twice daily. V lost 2 bases, J lost 6 bases, and 24 bases lay in between. CDR1 and CDR2 (germline): SGHDT, YYEEEE. This CDR3 comprises 18 residues. RNA extraction and reverse transcription yielded cDNA as sequencing template. Profiling relied on immunoSEQ multiplex PCR, and the TCRdb table lists in-frame clones only, not all of them. The sample holds more than 150,000 clones, about half seen once. This specimen belongs to a study of CD8+ T cells in alopecia areata. Study in general: Among treated patients, oral tofacitinib was administered at 5 to 10 mg twice daily. Points from the study as a whole: The study found tofacitinib significantly decreased scalp clonality and expanded CD8+ clones among the top 100.

The specimen comprised CD8+ T cells sorted from blood, sampled at roughly week 53, from a patient treated with tofacitinib. The genes are TRBV5-6 and TRBJ1-5; tentatively, D is TRBD1 (6 bases). The receptor comes from a human donor with alopecia areata. The CDR3 region has the DNA TGTGCCAGCAGCTTCTCGGGTGGCGTAGGGGGGACCGGTCAGCCCCAGCATTTT. As protein: CASSFSGGVGGTGQPQHF.